Presented here are 11 T cell receptor beta chains from one specimen sequenced in a study of shared clonotypes between healthy human individuals. TCRdb's table, derived via immunoSEQ multiplex PCR, lists solely in-frame clones and lacks some. This table holds under 1,100,000 clones, about 75% found once. The sample consisted of memory CD4+ T cells sorted from blood. As to subset: CD45RA-negative fraction. The receptors stem from a man aged 18-30 years in good health.

J is TRBJ2-7 and V is TRBV5-1; perhaps D is TRBD1 or TRBD2 (5 bases each). This CDR3 region has 13 residues. Germline loops: CDR1 SGHRS, CDR2 YFSETQ. V dropped 7 bases and J dropped 3 bases, with 14 bases sitting between them. DNA of the CDR3: TGCGCCAGCGGAAGGGACGGATACTACGAGCAGTACTTC. It is translated as CASGRDGYYEQYF.

V gene TRBV6-1 combines with J gene TRBJ1-6; tentative D call: TRBD1 (6 bases). With 10 bases removed from V and 5 bases from J, the gap between germline ends came to 15 bases. The length of the CDR3 is 14 residues. Germline CDR1 and CDR2: MNHNS and SASEGT. The CDR3, as DNA: TGTGCCATCCATCCGGGACACAATAATTCACCCCTCCACTTT. This gives the protein CAIHPGHNNSPLHF.

The rearrangement uses TRBV27 and TRBJ1-1; a weak D match, TRBD1 (5 bases). The CDR3 runs 13 residues. From germline, CDR1 is MNHEY and CDR2 SMNVEV (reference sequence). V was clipped by 2 bases and J by 5 bases, with 9 bases between them. The CDR3 sequence is CASSLTGQTEAFF. CDR3 nucleotide sequence: TGTGCCAGCAGTTTAACAGGTCAGACTGAAGCTTTCTTT.

This clone was seen at least ten times. This chain uses TRBV2 with TRBJ1-6, with unresolved D. Deletions cut 1 base from V and 10 bases from J, with 8 bases between. This CDR3 spans 13 amino acids. Germline values: CDR1 SNHLY, CDR2 FYNNEI. CDR3 sequence: CASSEEGMSPLHF. The CDR3, as DNA: TGTGCCAGCAGTGAAGAGGGAATGTCACCCCTCCACTTT.

The chain's CDR3 is CACGGITPQHF. The DNA for the CDR3 is TGTGCCTGCGGAGGAATCACGCCCCAGCATTTT. The chain employs TRBV30 and TRBJ1-5; the D is unclear. Germline CDR1 reads GTSNPN; CDR2 reads SVGIG (reference sequence). Deletions cut 6 bases from V and 9 bases from J, with 12 bases between. The CDR3 is made up of 11 amino acids.

This clone was recorded once. The CDR3 DNA reads TGTGCCAGCAGTTTACGCCCGGACCCCTCCTACGAGCAGTACTTC. As protein: CASSLRPDPSYEQYF. The chain couples TRBV27 to TRBJ2-7; D is ambiguous. The CDR3 length is 15 residues. Germline V gives CDR1 MNHEY, CDR2 SMNVEV (reference sequence). Deletions cut 2 bases from V and 0 bases from J, with 11 bases between.

The J gene is TRBJ2-3, the V gene TRBV10-2; D call uncertain. Deletions cut 3 bases from V and 0 bases from J, with 16 bases between. The CDR3 sequence is 17 residues long. Germline values: CDR1 WSHSY, CDR2 SAAADI. The CDR3 DNA sequence: TGCGCCAGCAGTGAAAAGGAGCTCTTCTATAGCACAGATACGCAGTATTTT. Its translation: CASSEKELFYSTDTQYF.

V and J are TRBV20-1 and TRBJ2-3, with TRBD2 as a possible D gene (5 bases). The length of the CDR3 is 11 residues. Between the trimmed V and J ends, which lost 4 bases and 4 bases, there was a span of 6 bases. Per germline, CDR1 DFQATT and CDR2 SNEGSKA (reference sequence). In nucleotides, the CDR3 is TGCAGTGCTACAGCGGCAGATACGCAGTATTTT. It encodes CSATAADTQYF.

Note on this clone: One end of the junction is discordant with germline, which a read error may explain. This chain joins TRBV5-1 and TRBJ2-4; TRBD2 might be the D (6 bases). This CDR3 comprises 16 residues. Germline V CDR1 and CDR2: SGHRS, YFSETQ. The CDR3: CASTAGPGTARNIQYF. The CDR3 DNA follows: TGCGCCAGCACCGCGGGGCCAGGGACCGCCAGAAACATTCAGTACTTC.

The V call is TRBV19, the J call TRBJ2-3; the D is unclear. The CDR3 has 12 amino acids. Germline assignment: CDR1 LNHDA and CDR2 SQIVND (reference sequence). V lost 5 bases to trimming and J lost 7 bases, with 10 bases between them. Here the CDR3 reads CASSSLQNTQYF. CDR3 nucleotide sequence: TGTGCCAGTAGTTCCCTGCAGAATACGCAGTATTTT. Drawing the rest from reference TRBV19 and TRBJ2-3, the complete variable domain is DGGITQSPKYLFRKEGQNVTLSCEQNLNHDAMYWYRQDPGQGLRLIYYSQIVNDFQKGDIAEGYSVSREKKESFPLTVTSAQKNPTAFYLCASSSLQNTQYFGPGTRLTVL.

V gene TRBV9 combines with J gene TRBJ2-3; TRBD2 agrees at 8 bases. The CDR3 is 15 amino acids. Germline CDR1 and CDR2: SGDLS and YYNGEE. Trimming cost V 0 bases and J 4 bases; bases outside gene matches: 4. CDR3 coding DNA: TGTGCCAGCAGCGTAGGTACAGCGGGAGCAGATACGCAGTATTTT. Protein sequence: CASSVGTAGADTQYF.